One sample yielded the 5 T cell receptor beta chains listed below, sequenced in a study of T cell responses to AZD1222 COVID-19 vaccine. TCRdb keeps only in-frame clones here, not all; method: immunoSEQ multiplex PCR. The sample consists of some 140,000 clones, 75% to 95% of them appearing once. The sequencing here drew on peripheral blood, taken on day 0 of AZD1222 vaccination. These receptors were obtained from an adult in good health.

The V call is TRBV2, the J call TRBJ2-7, with D tentatively TRBD1 (5 bases). The CDR3 length is 12 residues. V lost 4 bases, J lost 3 bases, and 7 bases lay in between. Germline values: CDR1 SNHLY, CDR2 FYNNEI. Here the CDR3 DNA reads TGTGCCAGCAGTGCAGGGTTCTACGAGCAGTACTTC. Translated: CASSAGFYEQYF.

V is TRBV15 and J is TRBJ2-1, with D maybe TRBD1 (7 bases). CDR3 length equals 16 residues. Per the germline V gene, CDR1 is LNHNV and CDR2 is YYDKDF (reference sequence). The V gene lost 0 bases and the J gene lost 4 bases, with 13 bases spanning the gap. In DNA form, the CDR3 reads TGTGCCACCAGCAGAGATGGAGGGACAGCTTACAATGAGCAGTTCTTC. Its protein product is CATSRDGGTAYNEQFF.

The chain employs TRBV29-1 and TRBJ2-3; a possible D gene is TRBD1 (6 bases). This CDR3 comprises 14 residues. The germline V gene encodes CDR1 SQVTM and CDR2 ANQGSEA. Between the trimmed V and J ends, which lost 4 bases and 2 bases, there was a span of 13 bases. The CDR3 protein is CSVGRQVLTDTQYF. CDR3 DNA: TGCAGCGTTGGGCGACAGGTCCTCACAGATACGCAGTATTTT.

This clone was seen just once. The chain recombines TRBV5-4 with TRBJ1-1; perhaps TRBD1 as D (6 bases). The V gene lost 4 bases and the J gene lost 11 bases, with 18 bases spanning the gap. The CDR3 consists of 13 residues. Germline loops: CDR1 SGHNT, CDR2 YYREEE (reference sequence). CDR3 in amino acids: CASSPRVGQGAFF. DNA of the CDR3: TGTGCCAGCAGCCCCCGCGTAGGCCAGGGGGCTTTCTTT.

The chain couples TRBV6-5 to TRBJ1-5; no firm D call. Germline CDR1 MNHEY, CDR2 SVGAGI. There are 15 residues in the CDR3. Between the trimmed V and J ends, which lost 0 bases and 2 bases, there was a span of 8 bases. The CDR3 DNA sequence: TGTGCCAGCAGTTACTCGAGGGTGGGCAATCAGCCCCAGCATTTT. Its protein is CASSYSRVGNQPQHF.